Below are 11 T cell receptor beta chains sequenced from a single sample in a study of Graves' ophthalmopathy and Graves' hyperthyroidism listed by TCRdb under 2018. The run used an Illumina HiSeq 2000. TCR beta CDR3 regions were amplified from RNA transcripts for repertoire sequencing. The first round was an RT-PCR using HTBI primers with the Qiagen OneStep RT-PCR kit, and this first round was followed by a second-round multiplex PCR, then size selection and purification. The public reads were reprocessed in TCRdb via fastp at Q25 and MiXCR, keeping in-frame beta chains. Rows with a matching CDR3 protein are joined into one entry that keeps the most common DNA and genes. The sample table contains a few hundred thousand distinct CDR3 sequences; only one count was recorded for 15% to 20% of them. The ten largest make up 12% of the sample. The specimen was peripheral blood. The receptor set was obtained from an adult man with Graves' ophthalmopathy.

This clonotype occurred a few times. The V gene is TRBV4-3, the J gene TRBJ2-6; D remains unclear. V was pared by 5 bases and J by 4 bases, with 9 bases between. The CDR3 length is 14 residues. Germline CDR1 LGHNA, CDR2 YSLEER. CDR3 in DNA: TGCGCCAGCAGCTGGTCCGCCGGGGCCAACGTCCTGACTTTC. Its protein is CASSWSAGANVLTF.

The table lists this clonotype with many counts. The chain is built from TRBV10-3 and TRBJ2-5, with 10 bases that match TRBD2. The CDR3 contains 17 residues. Per the germline V gene, CDR1 is ENHRY and CDR2 is SYGVKD. Losses at the gene ends were 0 bases for V and 6 bases for J; bases not matched to a gene: 10. The CDR3 sequence is CAISESGLAAGAKTQYF. Written as DNA, the CDR3 is TGTGCCATCAGTGAGTCTGGACTAGCGGCCGGCGCAAAGACCCAGTACTTC.

This clonotype appeared many times. The chain has TRBV28 and TRBJ1-5; 8 bases match TRBD1. Unmatched junction bases numbered 6, after V lost 5 bases and J lost 3 bases. Per the germline V gene, CDR1 is MDHEN and CDR2 is SYDVKM. The CDR3 is made up of 15 amino acids. CDR3: CASSPPGGHNQPQHF. In nucleotides, the CDR3 is TGTGCCAGCAGTCCTCCAGGGGGCCACAATCAGCCCCAGCATTTT.

With regard to this clonotype: The junction and the germline gene differ at one end; a read error may be behind it. J is TRBJ1-2 and V is TRBV20-1; D unclear. CDR3 length: 14 amino acids. Germline CDR1 and CDR2: DFQATT and SNEGSKA (reference sequence). CDR3 sequence (DNA): TGCAGTGCTTCCGGGATAGAGGCTAACTATGGCTACAGCTTC. Translating gives CSASGIEANYGYSF.

The sample holds many counts of this clonotype. The chain is built from TRBV7-2 and TRBJ2-3; 11 bases agree with TRBD2. This CDR3 spans 16 amino acids. J was trimmed by 6 bases and V by 0 bases; bases with no gene match: 5. From germline, CDR1 is SGHTA and CDR2 FQGNSA. The CDR3 here is CASSLASGGAGDTQYF. CDR3 sequence (DNA): TGTGCCAGCAGCTTAGCTAGCGGGGGGGCCGGCGATACGCAGTATTTT.

The J gene is TRBJ2-7, the V gene TRBV7-2; the match to TRBD2 covers 9 bases. The length of the CDR3 is 15 residues. The V segment lost 5 bases and the J segment 9 bases; nucleotides outside the gene matches: 14. The V gene's germline CDR1 is SGHTA and CDR2 FQGNSA. CDR3 bases: TGTGCCAGCAGCCCGGAGGGAGCGGGAGGTGGGGTGCAGTACTTC. This sequence encodes CASSPEGAGGGVQYF.

This clonotype was seen ten or more times. V is TRBV28 and J is TRBJ1-6; maybe TRBD1 (5 bases). The CDR3 has 15 residues. Germline lookup yields CDR1 MDHEN and CDR2 SYDVKM. Trimming stripped 7 bases from V and 3 bases from J, with 13 bases between. CDR3 DNA sequence: TGTGCCAGCATGGGGGGGAGTCGCTATAATTCACCCCTCCACTTT. Amino acids: CASMGGSRYNSPLHF.

This clonotype has at least ten counts. This sequence joins TRBV20-1 and TRBJ2-7, with 14 bases matching TRBD2. J was trimmed by 4 bases and V by 5 bases; bases with no gene match: 13. CDR1 is DFQATT, CDR2 SNEGSKA, per germline (reference sequence). CDR3 length: 17 amino acids. The CDR3 DNA follows: TGCAGTGCTTATAACCTGAGGACTAGCGGGGGGATATACGAGCAGTACTTC. Protein product: CSAYNLRTSGGIYEQYF.

This clonotype was counted many times. The J gene is TRBJ2-5, the V gene TRBV11-3, with 7 nucleotides matching TRBD2. The V gene's germline CDR1 is SGHNT and CDR2 YENEEA. The CDR3 runs 19 residues. Trimming took 4 bases from V and 4 from J; bases not matched to a gene: 21. DNA for the CDR3: TGTGCCAGCAGCTCCGGATTGGGGGGGGTATCCTCTCTTCCAGAGACCCAGTACTTC. Translation gives CASSSGLGGVSSLPETQYF. The whole variable domain, remainder taken from reference TRBV11-3 and TRBJ2-5, is EAGVVQSPRYKIIEKKQPVAFWCNPISGHNTLYWYLQNLGQGPELLIRYENEEAVDDSQLPKDRFSAERLKGVDSTLKIQPAELGDSAVYLCASSSGLGGVSSLPETQYFGPGTRLLVL.

This clonotype was recorded many times. The chain carries TRBV4-2 and TRBJ1-2, with a tentative D call TRBD1 (6 bases). Trimming stripped 2 bases from V and 1 base from J, with 17 bases between. The CDR3 length is 17 residues. Germline CDR1 reads LGHNA; CDR2 reads YNFKEQ. The CDR3, as DNA: TGTGCCAGCAGCCAATCCTCGCAGGGGAGGGATAACTATGGCTACACCTTC. Protein: CASSQSSQGRDNYGYTF.

This sequence joins TRBV6-5 and TRBJ2-5; perhaps TRBD2 as D (6 bases). The CDR3 is 15 residues long. Trimming took 0 bases from V and 5 from J, leaving 13 bases between them. Germline-derived CDR1 and CDR2 are MNHEY and SVGAGI. The CDR3 reads CASSYSGTLGETQYF. Written as DNA, the CDR3 is TGTGCCAGCAGTTACTCCGGGACTCTTGGGGAGACCCAGTACTTC.